This TCR beta chain was recovered during a study of glioma-infiltrating T cells. Study results and limitations: Tissue and blood shared very few CDR3 sequences. Tissue-blood divergence was below expectation in non-neoplastic patients, above in gliomas.

This clonotype showed up just a few times. The antigen remains undetermined. TCR alpha and beta CDR3 regions were amplified from RNA using iRepertoire nested multiplex PCR. Input was roughly 100-450 ng of tissue mRNA or PBMC total RNA. TCRdb reprocessed the multiplex PCR reads with MiXCR, giving one entry per CDR3 protein. The sample lists about 190,000 distinct CDR3 sequences, 32% seen once, with roughly 21% in the top ten. The sequence was collected from a human donor with low-grade glioma or glioblastoma, undergoing nonglioma brain surgery, or in good health (not recorded which). Sequenced material: glioma tissue, nonneoplastic brain tissue, or PBMCs (not recorded which).

The CDR3 nucleotides are TGTGCCAGTAGTTCCGGGGGGCGGGGGAATCAGCCCCAGCATTTT. Residues: CASSSGGRGNQPQHF. J is TRBJ1-5 and V is TRBV19; perhaps TRBD1 as D (6 bases). The CDR3 runs to 15 residues. Germline V lookup: CDR1 LNHDA, CDR2 SQIVND (reference sequence). Trimming pared 5 bases from V and 4 bases from J, leaving 15 bases between.